This T cell receptor beta chain was identified during a study of blood T cells in healthy people across ages. Germline assignment: CDR1 MDHEN and CDR2 SYDVKM. The CDR3 totals 15 residues. J gave up 9 bases and V 1 base, and 5 bases lay outside the gene matches. Alongside a J-beta primer mix, a sample-barcoded 5' primer served in a second PCR lasting roughly 6 to 12 cycles. TCRdb analysed the 5' RACE reads with MiXCR anew, one entry per CDR3 protein. Of around 650,000 distinct CDR3 sequences listed, 40% to 45% are singletons. This clonotype was counted a few times. The sequence derives from a man aged 80 or over in good health. This rearrangement joins TRBV28 to TRBJ2-1, with TRBD1 matching 11 bases. Sequenced material: blood. The CDR3 spells CASSLSRTGGGEQFF. DNA of the CDR3: TGTGCCAGCAGTTTATCGAGGACAGGGGGCGGTGAGCAGTTCTTC.